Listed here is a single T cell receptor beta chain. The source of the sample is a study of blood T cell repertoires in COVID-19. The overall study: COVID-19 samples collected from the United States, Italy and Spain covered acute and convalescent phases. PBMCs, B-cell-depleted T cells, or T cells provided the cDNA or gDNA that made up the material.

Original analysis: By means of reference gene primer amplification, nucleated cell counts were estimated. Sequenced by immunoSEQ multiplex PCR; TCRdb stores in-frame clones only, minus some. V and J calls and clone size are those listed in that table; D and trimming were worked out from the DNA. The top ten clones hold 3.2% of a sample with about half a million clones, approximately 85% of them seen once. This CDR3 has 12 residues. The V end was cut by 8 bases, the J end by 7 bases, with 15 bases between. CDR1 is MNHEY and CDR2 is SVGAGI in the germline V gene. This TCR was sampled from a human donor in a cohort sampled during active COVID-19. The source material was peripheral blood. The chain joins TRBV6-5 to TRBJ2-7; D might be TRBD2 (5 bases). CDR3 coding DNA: TGTGCCAGCGTCCAACTAGGGCGGGAGCAGTACTTC. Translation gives CASVQLGREQYF.